This T cell receptor beta chain derives from a study of cytomegalovirus exposure and HLA in healthy donors. Broader study findings: For cytomegalovirus status, the classifier reportedly gave diagnoses with high specificity and sensitivity. Most TCR sequences showed up rarely, but some public TCRs showed up in many donors.

The CDR3 runs 19 residues. V lost 5 bases to trimming and J lost 0 bases; unmatched junction nucleotides: 15. Germline V gene sequence: CDR1 MNHEY, CDR2 SMNVEV (reference sequence). Using immunoSEQ multiplex PCR, the repertoire was profiled, and TCRdb retains in-frame clones only, with some absent. This sample has about 140,000 clones, with more than 85% found just once. Concerning this clone itself: Its matching antigen is unknown.

The sequenced material came from PBMCs. The clonotype was recovered from a young man in good health and CMV-seronegative. The chain carries TRBV27 and TRBJ2-3, with 9 bases fitting TRBD1. CDR3 DNA sequence: TGTGCCAGCAGTATCACCGGGACAGGGTATAAACCTAGCACAGATACGCAGTATTTT. It codes for CASSITGTGYKPSTDTQYF.